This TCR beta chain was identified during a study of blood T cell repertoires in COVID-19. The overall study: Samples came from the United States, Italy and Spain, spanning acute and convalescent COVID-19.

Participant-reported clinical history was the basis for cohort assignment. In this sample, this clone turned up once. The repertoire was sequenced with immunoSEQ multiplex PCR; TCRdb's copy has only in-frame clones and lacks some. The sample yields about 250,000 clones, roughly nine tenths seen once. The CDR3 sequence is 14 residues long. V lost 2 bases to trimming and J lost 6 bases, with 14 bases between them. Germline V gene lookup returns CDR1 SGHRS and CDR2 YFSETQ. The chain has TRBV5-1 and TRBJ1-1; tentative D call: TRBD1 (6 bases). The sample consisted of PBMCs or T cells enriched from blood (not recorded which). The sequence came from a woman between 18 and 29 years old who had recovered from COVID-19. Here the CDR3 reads CASSLQGTPAEAFF. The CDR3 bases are TGCGCCAGCAGCTTACAGGGAACTCCGGCTGAAGCTTTCTTT.